Reported below is one TCR beta chain. V lost 2 bases and J 1 base, leaving 12 bases between the germline ends. Germline CDR1 MNHEY, CDR2 SVGEGT. The CDR3 length is 16 residues. This record belongs to a study of blood T cell repertoires in COVID-19. Study as a whole: Acute and convalescent COVID-19 samples came from the United States, Italy and Spain. The cDNA or gDNA used as material had been derived from T cells, B-cell-depleted T cells, or PBMCs.

Per the original methods: Estimation of nucleated cell counts was performed using reference gene primer amplification. The data were produced by immunoSEQ multiplex PCR, yet TCRdb's version contains in-frame clones alone and is incomplete. The D gene and trimming were derived from the DNA, and the V and J assignments and clone size from that table. Of approximately 230,000 clones in the sample, roughly 88% were seen once. Sequenced sample: peripheral blood. The V gene is TRBV6-2 or TRBV6-3, the J gene TRBJ1-5; D is ambiguous. This receptor was identified in a middle-aged woman who had recovered from COVID-19. CDR3 DNA: TGTGCCAGCAGTTACGAGTGGGCGGGGAGCAATCAGCCCCAGCATTTT. This translates into CASSYEWAGSNQPQHF.